These 10 T cell receptor beta chains were all obtained from the same sample, sequenced in a study of blood T cell repertoires in COVID-19 (dated by TCRdb to the early 2020s). Library prep was done by the immunoSEQ multiplex PCR assay. Entries here come from immuneACCESS through TCRdb and include only in-frame sequences with V and J called. Some clones fail to appear in such tables; in the studies checked, an unresolved V gene covers under half of the shortfall, and the cause of the remainder is unknown. Within this sample are about 310,000 clones, with 85% of them counted one time only. Under 2% of the sample belongs to the ten largest clones. What was sequenced was PBMCs or T cells enriched from blood (not recorded which). Receptors were obtained from a woman aged 25 to 39 who had been exposed to COVID-19.

The count of this clone is one. The rearrangement joins TRBV19 to TRBJ1-5; 8 bases are a match to TRBD1. This CDR3 is built from 15 residues. CDR1 is LNHDA and CDR2 is SQIVND in the germline V gene (reference sequence). V was pared by 5 bases and J by 2 bases, with 5 bases of the junction left unmatched. The CDR3 loop reads CASSPGQGGNQPQHF. The CDR3 coding sequence is TGTGCCAGTAGTCCCGGACAGGGCGGCAATCAGCCCCAGCATTTT.

V gene TRBV30 combines with J gene TRBJ1-5, with unresolved D. This CDR3 is 15 amino acids long. Trimming took 5 bases from V and 2 from J, leaving 16 bases between them. Germline assignment: CDR1 GTSNPN and CDR2 SVGIG (reference sequence). The CDR3 protein is CAWAPRGLGNQPQHF. The DNA of the CDR3 is TGTGCCTGGGCCCCCCGAGGCTTAGGCAATCAGCCCCAGCATTTT. Full variable domain (missing parts from reference TRBV30 and TRBJ1-5): SQTIHQWPATLVQPVGSPLSLECTVEGTSNPNLYWYRQAAGRGLQLLFYSVGIGQISSEVPQNLSASRPQDRQFILSSKKLLLSDSGFYLCAWAPRGLGNQPQHFGDGTRLSIL.

This clone showed up just once. The chain combines TRBV10-3 with TRBJ2-1, with D perhaps matching TRBD2 (5 bases). CDR1 and CDR2 from the germline V gene are ENHRY and SYGVKD. V gave up 3 bases and J gave up 4 bases, with 10 bases separating them. CDR3 length: 14 amino acids. CDR3 in amino acids: CAISERTGYNEQFF. In DNA, the CDR3 is TGTGCCATCAGTGAAAGGACGGGATACAATGAGCAGTTCTTC.

V gene TRBV2 combines with J gene TRBJ1-1; a possible D gene is TRBD1 (6 bases). CDR1 and CDR2 (germline): SNHLY, FYNNEI. Trimming removed 9 bases from V and 0 bases from J, with 11 bases in between. This CDR3 contains 13 residues. CDR3 bases: TGTGCCAGAGGGACACGATTGAACACTGAAGCTTTCTTT. Translating gives CARGTRLNTEAFF.

The gene calls are TRBV28 and TRBJ2-7, with 9 bases lining up with TRBD1. V shed 2 bases, J shed 2 bases, and the junction held 4 bases outside the gene matches. Germline V gives CDR1 MDHEN, CDR2 SYDVKM. The CDR3 length is 15 residues. The CDR3 sequence: CASSLGGQGPYEQYF. CDR3 coding DNA: TGTGCCAGCAGTTTAGGGGGACAGGGACCCTACGAGCAGTACTTC.

The gene calls are TRBV29-1 and TRBJ2-7, with D possibly matching TRBD2 (5 bases). The V end was cut by 7 bases, the J end by 2 bases, with 12 bases between. This CDR3 is built from 12 residues. In germline, CDR1 is SQVTM, CDR2 ANQGSEA. The DNA for the CDR3 is TGCAGCGCCGGAGGCGGTACCTACGAGCAGTACTTC. Translated: CSAGGGTYEQYF.

In this sample, this clone turned up once. This chain's CDR3 is CASSERERGGYGYTF. CDR3 coding DNA: TGTGCCAGCAGTGAACGGGAGCGGGGCGGCTATGGCTACACCTTC. This chain joins TRBV25-1 and TRBJ1-2, with a tentative D call TRBD1 (5 bases). The CDR3 is made up of 15 amino acids. V was clipped by 2 bases and J by 4 bases, with 14 bases between them. CDR1 is MGHDK, CDR2 SYGVNS, per germline.

The chain uses TRBV28 and TRBJ2-6, with D possibly being TRBD1 (6 bases). The CDR3 is made up of 14 amino acids. The V gene's germline CDR1 is MDHEN and CDR2 SYDVKM. Trimming cost V 6 bases and J 0 bases, with 6 bases left between them. The CDR3 nucleotides read TGTGCCAGCAGGACAGGCTCTGGGGCCAACGTCCTGACTTTC. Residues: CASRTGSGANVLTF. The full variable domain, its missing parts supplied by reference TRBV28 and TRBJ2-6, is DVKVTQSSRYLVKRTGEKVFLECVQDMDHENMFWYRQDPGLGLRLIYFSYDVKMKEKGDIPEGYSVSREKKERFSLILESASTNQTSMYLCASRTGSGANVLTFGAGSRLTVL.

This rearrangement joins TRBV6-1 to TRBJ2-1; 7 bases agree with TRBD2. With V trimmed by 0 bases and J by 7 bases, 15 bases remained unmatched. Germline loops: CDR1 MNHNS, CDR2 SASEGT. The CDR3 consists of 18 residues. The CDR3 nucleotides are TGTGCCAGCAGTGAAGCGGTTGCCGGACTAGTAACCAAAAATGAGCAGTTCTTC. Protein: CASSEAVAGLVTKNEQFF.

The V call is TRBV5-1, the J call TRBJ2-3; 8 bases are a match to TRBD2. The CDR3 spans 16 residues. Per the germline V gene, CDR1 is SGHRS and CDR2 is YFSETQ. V lost 3 bases to trimming and J lost 5 bases; unmatched junction nucleotides: 11. Here the CDR3 DNA reads TGCGCCAGCAGCTCGGACCAGCGGGGGTTGAGAGATACGCAGTATTTT. It codes for CASSSDQRGLRDTQYF. Looking up the rest from reference TRBV5-1 and TRBJ2-3 gives the full variable domain: KAGVTQTPRYLIKTRGQQVTLSCSPISGHRSVSWYQQTPGQGLQFLFEYFSETQRNKGNFPGRFSGRQFSNSRSEMNVSTLELGDSALYLCASSSDQRGLRDTQYFGPGTRLTVL.